This TCR beta chain was retrieved from a study of T cell repertoires in cytomegalovirus infection (dated by TCRdb to between 2017 and 2020). About the investigation overall: Alongside well-studied HLA-B-restricted epitopes, the peptide stimulations were aimed at recently identified HLA-C-restricted CMV epitopes, whose presentation resists viral immunomodulation. Because public TCR beta signatures pointed to carriage of CMV infection together with the matching HLA type, the HLA type of each donor mattered for the analysis.

This clonotype was detected ten times or more. The antigen it recognizes is unknown. Base quality data are lacking; no much larger clone is found one base away. TCRdb shows the sequencer as Illumina HiSeq 1500. The raw public data were reprocessed by TCRdb itself: fastp quality trimming at Q25, MiXCR clonotype calling, in-frame beta chains only. Each CDR3 protein appears once, grouped with its most common genes and DNA. In all, the sample holds hundreds of thousands of distinct CDR3 sequences, and 30% to 40% of those were seen once. 15% to 20% of the sample lies in the top ten. The paper as a whole reports these results and caveats: The ex vivo response was dominated by HLA-C-restricted CMV-specific TCR beta clonotypes, and the single most frequent clonotype in two of eight donors was supplied by these HLA-C-restricted clonotypes. Cumulative frequency of public TCR beta family members discriminated carriers of CMV infection plus the relevant HLA type in this cohort and an independent approximately 370-donor cohort.

This specimen's treatment or condition label, per the study, means: in vitro stimulation with specific CMV peptide epitopes to enrich CMV-specific T cells. CDR3 length: 12 amino acids, cysteine to phenylalanine. Solely the CDR3 DNA is kept, with 36 bases framed from the first base. The germline V gene supplies CDR1 SGHTA and CDR2 FQGNSA. Relative to germline, V is 3 bases shorter and J is 11 bases shorter, with 13 bases between their ends. This clonotype was obtained from a human donor in good health (CMV status not recorded). Some clones in this sample may be carry-over from other donors' samples. The sequence joins TRBV7-2 to TRBJ1-1, with the D gene not confidently named. The sequencing used cultured PBMCs, collected from culture after CMV antigen stimulation. The CDR3 region: CASSLFGQSAFF. In nucleotides, the sequence is TGTGCCAGCAGCTTGTTTGGTCAGTCGGCTTTCTTT.